This T cell receptor beta chain was found in a study of blood T cells in healthy people across ages. Study observations and caveats: Among long-lived donors, naive CD4+ cells were more numerous and diversity higher than in aged donors.

CDR1 is DFQATT and CDR2 is SNEGSKA in the germline V gene (reference sequence). The V and J ends lost 6 bases and 5 bases respectively, with 10 bases between them. This CDR3 spans 11 amino acids. Together with a sample-barcoded 5' primer, a J-beta primer mix was included in a second PCR lasting about 7 to 12 cycles. The template-switch adaptor was a 5' adaptor with 12 random nucleotides. It tagged each cDNA molecule. One entry per CDR3 protein results from TCRdb running MiXCR on the 5' RACE reads. The table shows approximately 800,000 distinct CDR3 sequences, with about three fifths occurring only once. Points on this clonotype: Its antigen is unknown.

Material: blood. The TCR sequence derives from a man aged 25 to 40 in good health. The chain is built from TRBV20-1 and TRBJ2-5, with no clear D. The CDR3 nucleotides read TGCAGTGCCTACCTGGGGGAGACCCAGTACTTC. Its translation: CSAYLGETQYF.